The text below deals with one TCR beta chain. J was trimmed by 6 bases and V by 2 bases; bases with no gene match: 16. The CDR3 is made up of 18 amino acids. Looked up from germline, CDR1 is SEHNR and CDR2 is FQNEAQ (reference sequence). The sample comes from a study of blood T cell repertoires in COVID-19. In the original processing: Estimation of nucleated cell counts was performed using reference gene primer amplification. Clones were read by immunoSEQ multiplex PCR, and TCRdb kept only the in-frame ones, dropping some. The V and J calls and clone size were taken over from that table, and D and trimming were inferred from the DNA. This sample yields approximately 300,000 clones, of which around nine tenths are seen a single time; about 8.4% belongs to the top ten. Participants had their cohort set by participant-reported clinical history.

This clonotype originated in a woman in her 30s who had recovered from COVID-19. Sequenced input: PBMCs or T cells enriched from blood (not recorded which). V usage is TRBV7-9 and J usage is TRBJ2-1; TRBD2 matches 7 bases. CDR3 coding DNA: TGTGCCAGCAGCTTAACCCTGGGAAAGCGGGACCTTGGCAATGAGCAGTTCTTC. It yields the protein CASSLTLGKRDLGNEQFF.